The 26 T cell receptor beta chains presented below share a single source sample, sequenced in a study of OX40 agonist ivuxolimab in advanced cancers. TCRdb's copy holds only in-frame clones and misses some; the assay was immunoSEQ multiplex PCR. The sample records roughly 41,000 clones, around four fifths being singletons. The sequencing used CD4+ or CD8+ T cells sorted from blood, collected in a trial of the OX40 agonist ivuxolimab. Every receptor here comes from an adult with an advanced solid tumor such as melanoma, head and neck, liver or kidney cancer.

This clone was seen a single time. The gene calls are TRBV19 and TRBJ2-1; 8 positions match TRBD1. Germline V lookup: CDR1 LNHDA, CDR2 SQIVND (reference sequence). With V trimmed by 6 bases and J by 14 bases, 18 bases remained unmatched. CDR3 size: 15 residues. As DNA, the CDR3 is TGTGCCAGTAGCTTCGACAGGGGCGGACTACAGTGGAAGTTCTTC. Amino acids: CASSFDRGGLQWKFF.

In DNA, the CDR3 is TGTGCCAGCAGTTTATTTGGGGGTAGCTACACCTTC. Translating gives CASSLFGGSYTF. The chain recombines TRBV28 with TRBJ1-2; a possible D gene is TRBD1 (5 bases). Trimming removed 1 base from V and 9 bases from J, with 9 bases in between. CDR1 MDHEN and CDR2 SYDVKM come from the germline V gene. This CDR3 contains 12 residues.

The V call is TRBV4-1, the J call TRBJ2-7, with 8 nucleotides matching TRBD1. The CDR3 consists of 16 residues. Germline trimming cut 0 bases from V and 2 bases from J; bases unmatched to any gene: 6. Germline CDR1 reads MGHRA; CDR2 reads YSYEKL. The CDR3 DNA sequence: TGCGCCAGCAGCCAAGAGGCGGGACAGGAAACCTACGAGCAGTACTTC. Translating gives CASSQEAGQETYEQYF.

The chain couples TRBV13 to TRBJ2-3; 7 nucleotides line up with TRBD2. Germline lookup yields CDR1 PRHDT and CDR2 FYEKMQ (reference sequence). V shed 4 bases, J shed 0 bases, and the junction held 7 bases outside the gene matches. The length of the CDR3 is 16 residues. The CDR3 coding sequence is TGTGCCAGCAGCTCCCCTAGCGGAGCTAGCACAGATACGCAGTATTTT. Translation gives CASSSPSGASTDTQYF.

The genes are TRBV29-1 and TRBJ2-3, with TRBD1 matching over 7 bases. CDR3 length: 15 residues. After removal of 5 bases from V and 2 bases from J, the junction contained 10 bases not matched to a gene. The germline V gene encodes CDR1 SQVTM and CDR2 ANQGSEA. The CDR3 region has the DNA TGCAGCGTTTTAGCCCGGGACAGTGACACAGATACGCAGTATTTT. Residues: CSVLARDSDTDTQYF.

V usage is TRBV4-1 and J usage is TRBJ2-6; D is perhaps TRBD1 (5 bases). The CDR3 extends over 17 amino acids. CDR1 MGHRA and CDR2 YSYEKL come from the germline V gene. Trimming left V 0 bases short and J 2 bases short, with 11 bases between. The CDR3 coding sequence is TGCGCCAGCAGCCAAGAAAAGGGGCTAGCTGGGGCCAACGTCCTGACTTTC. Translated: CASSQEKGLAGANVLTF.

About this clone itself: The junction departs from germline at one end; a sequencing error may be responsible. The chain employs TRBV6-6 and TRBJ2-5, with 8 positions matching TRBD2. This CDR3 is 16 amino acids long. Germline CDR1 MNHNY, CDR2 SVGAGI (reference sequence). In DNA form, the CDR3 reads TGTGCCAGCAGTAACTCGAGGAGCGGGAGTCCCGAGACCCAGTACTTC. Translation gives CASSNSRSGSPETQYF.

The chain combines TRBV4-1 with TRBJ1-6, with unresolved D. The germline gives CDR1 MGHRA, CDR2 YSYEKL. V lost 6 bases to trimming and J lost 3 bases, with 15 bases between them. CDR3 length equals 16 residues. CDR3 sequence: CASRRVEKGYNSPLHF. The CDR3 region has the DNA TGCGCCAGCAGAAGGGTAGAGAAAGGCTATAATTCACCCCTCCACTTT.

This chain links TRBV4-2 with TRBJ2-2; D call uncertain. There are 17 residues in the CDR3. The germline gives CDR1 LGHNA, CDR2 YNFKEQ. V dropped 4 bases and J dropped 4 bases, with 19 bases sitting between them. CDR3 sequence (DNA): TGTGCCAGCAGCCCGGACGGGCCTACTGGAGCCACCGGGGAGCTGTTTTTT. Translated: CASSPDGPTGATGELFF.

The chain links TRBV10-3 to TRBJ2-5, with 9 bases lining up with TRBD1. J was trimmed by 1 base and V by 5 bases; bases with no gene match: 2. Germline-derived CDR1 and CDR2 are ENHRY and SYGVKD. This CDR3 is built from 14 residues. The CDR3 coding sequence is TGTGCCATCAGTTTGACAGGGGGCCAAGAGACCCAGTACTTC. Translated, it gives CAISLTGGQETQYF.

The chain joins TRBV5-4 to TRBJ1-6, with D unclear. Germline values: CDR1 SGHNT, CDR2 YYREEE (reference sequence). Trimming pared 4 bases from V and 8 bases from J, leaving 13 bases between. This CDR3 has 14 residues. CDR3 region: CASSPRTGDSPLHF. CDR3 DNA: TGTGCCAGCAGCCCTAGGACCGGGGATTCACCCCTCCACTTT.

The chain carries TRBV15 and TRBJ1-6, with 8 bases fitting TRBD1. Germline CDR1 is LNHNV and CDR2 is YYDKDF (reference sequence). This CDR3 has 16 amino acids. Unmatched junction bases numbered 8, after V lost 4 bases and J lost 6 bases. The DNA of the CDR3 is TGTGCCACCAGCACAAGCCCGACAGGGGTTAATTCACCCCTCCACTTT. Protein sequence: CATSTSPTGVNSPLHF.

The CDR3 DNA follows: TGCGCCAGCAGCGAAGATACTAGCGGGGGGCCATCCTACGAGCAGTACTTC. It specifies CASSEDTSGGPSYEQYF. This rearrangement joins TRBV5-1 to TRBJ2-7, with TRBD2 matching 12 bases. V trimming: 4 bases; J trimming: 1 base; junction bases outside the gene matches: 9. The V gene's germline CDR1 is SGHRS and CDR2 YFSETQ. The CDR3 is made up of 17 amino acids.

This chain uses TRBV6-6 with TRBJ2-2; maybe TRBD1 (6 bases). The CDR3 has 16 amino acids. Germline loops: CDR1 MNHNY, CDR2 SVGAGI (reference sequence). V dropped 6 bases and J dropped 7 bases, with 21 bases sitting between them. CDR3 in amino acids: CASRPGAGRYGGELFF. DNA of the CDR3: TGTGCCAGCAGACCAGGGGCAGGGAGATATGGCGGGGAGCTGTTTTTT.

The CDR3 loop is CASSLASGDTDTQYF. In nucleotides, the CDR3 is TGTGCCAGCAGCTTGGCTAGCGGGGACACAGATACGCAGTATTTT. The rearrangement uses TRBV11-2 and TRBJ2-3; 9 bases align to TRBD2. Germline V gene lookup returns CDR1 SGHAT and CDR2 FQNNGV. Losses at the gene ends were 3 bases for V and 2 bases for J; bases not matched to a gene: 3. The CDR3 spans 15 residues. Drawing the rest from reference TRBV11-2 and TRBJ2-3, the complete variable domain is EAGVAQSPRYKIIEKRQSVAFWCNPISGHATLYWYQQILGQGPKLLIQFQNNGVVDDSQLPKDRFSAERLKGVDSTLKIQPAKLEDSAVYLCASSLASGDTDTQYFGPGTRLTVL.

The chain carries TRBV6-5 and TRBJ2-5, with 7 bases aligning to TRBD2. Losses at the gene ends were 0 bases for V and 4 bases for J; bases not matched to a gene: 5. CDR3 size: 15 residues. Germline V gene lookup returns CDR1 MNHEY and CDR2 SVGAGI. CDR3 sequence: CASSYSKSSGETQYF. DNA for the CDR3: TGTGCCAGCAGTTACTCCAAGTCTAGCGGAGAGACCCAGTACTTC.

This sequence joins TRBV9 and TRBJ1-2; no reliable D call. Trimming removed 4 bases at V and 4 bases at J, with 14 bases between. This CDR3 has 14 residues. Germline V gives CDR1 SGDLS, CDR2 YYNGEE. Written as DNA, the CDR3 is TGTGCCAGCAGCTCCCAAGTGGGAGGCTATGGCTACACCTTC. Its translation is CASSSQVGGYGYTF.

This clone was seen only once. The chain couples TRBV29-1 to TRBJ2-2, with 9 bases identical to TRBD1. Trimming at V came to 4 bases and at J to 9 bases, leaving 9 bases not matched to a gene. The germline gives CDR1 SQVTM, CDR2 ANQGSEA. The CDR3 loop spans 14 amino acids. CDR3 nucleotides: TGCAGCGTTGTTACAGGGGGCGGGAGCCGGGAGCTGTTTTTT. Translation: CSVVTGGGSRELFF.

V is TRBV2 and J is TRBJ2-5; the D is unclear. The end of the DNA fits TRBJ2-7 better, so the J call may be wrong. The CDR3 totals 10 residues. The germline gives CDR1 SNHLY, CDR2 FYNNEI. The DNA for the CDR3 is TGTGCCAGCAGTTTCTACGAGCAGTACTTC. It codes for CASSFYEQYF.

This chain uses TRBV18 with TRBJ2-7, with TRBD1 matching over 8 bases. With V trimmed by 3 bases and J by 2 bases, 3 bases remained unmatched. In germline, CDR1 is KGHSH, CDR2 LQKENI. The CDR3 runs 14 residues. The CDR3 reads CASSPGQGPYEQYF. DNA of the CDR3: TGTGCCAGCTCACCCGGACAGGGCCCCTACGAGCAGTACTTC.

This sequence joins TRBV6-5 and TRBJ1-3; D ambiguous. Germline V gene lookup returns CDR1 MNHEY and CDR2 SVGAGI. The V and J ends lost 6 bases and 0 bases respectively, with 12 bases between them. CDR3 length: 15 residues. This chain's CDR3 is CASSSGPSSGNTIYF. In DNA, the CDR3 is TGTGCCAGCAGCTCCGGACCCAGCTCTGGAAACACCATATATTTT.

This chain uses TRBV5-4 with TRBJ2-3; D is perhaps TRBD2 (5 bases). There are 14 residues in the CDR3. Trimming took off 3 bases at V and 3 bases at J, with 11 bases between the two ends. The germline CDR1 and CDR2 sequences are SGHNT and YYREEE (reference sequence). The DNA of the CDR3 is TGTGCCAGCAGCTCACTAGGAAAGACAGATACGCAGTATTTT. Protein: CASSSLGKTDTQYF.

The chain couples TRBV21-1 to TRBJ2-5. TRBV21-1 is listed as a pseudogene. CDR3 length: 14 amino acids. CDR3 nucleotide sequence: TGTGCCAGCAGCTCGCGATTCAGGGAGGAGACCCAGTACTTC. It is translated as CASSSRFREETQYF.

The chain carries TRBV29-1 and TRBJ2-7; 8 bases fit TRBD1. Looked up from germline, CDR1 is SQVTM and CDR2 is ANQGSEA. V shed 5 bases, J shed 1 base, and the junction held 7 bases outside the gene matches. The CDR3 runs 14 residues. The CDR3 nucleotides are TGCAGCGTTCAGACAGGGGCTGGGTCCTACGAGCAGTACTTC. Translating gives CSVQTGAGSYEQYF.

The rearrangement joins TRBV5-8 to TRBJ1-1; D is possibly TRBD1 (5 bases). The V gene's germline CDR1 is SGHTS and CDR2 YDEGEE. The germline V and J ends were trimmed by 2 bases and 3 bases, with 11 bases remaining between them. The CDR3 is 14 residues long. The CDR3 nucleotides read TGTGCCAGCAGCTTTCGGGGGGGTGACACTGAAGCTTTCTTT. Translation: CASSFRGGDTEAFF.

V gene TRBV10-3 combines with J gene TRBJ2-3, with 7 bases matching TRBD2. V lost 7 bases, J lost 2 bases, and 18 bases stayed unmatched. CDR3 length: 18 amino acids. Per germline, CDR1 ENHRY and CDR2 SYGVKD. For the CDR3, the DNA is TGTGCCATCACCCCGGACGGGCCTGGCGGGGGTATCACAGATACGCAGTATTTT. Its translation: CAITPDGPGGGITDTQYF.